Here is one T cell receptor beta chain with its context. The antigen is not known. This entry comes from a study of shared clonotypes between healthy human individuals. Study results and caveats: It was expected that sequencing depth would affect clonotype sharing among donors.

Tens of millions of PBMCs were counted before genomic DNA extraction. This CDR3 region has 14 residues. Germline assignment: CDR1 SEHNR and CDR2 FQNEAQ (reference sequence). V was trimmed by 6 bases and J by 2 bases, leaving 14 bases between them. Clones were sequenced by immunoSEQ multiplex PCR, and TCRdb holds only the in-frame ones, with some missing. The repertoire holds a few hundred thousand clones, with over 60% as singletons. This chain joins TRBV7-9 and TRBJ2-7; either TRBD1 or TRBD2 may fit D (5 bases each). The TCR originated in a woman between 35 and 50 years old in good health. Some clones in this sample may be carry-over from other donors' samples. Material for sequencing was PBMCs. CDR3 in amino acids: CASSRGRGAYEQYF. In DNA form, the CDR3 reads TGTGCCAGCAGTCGGGGACGTGGCGCCTACGAGCAGTACTTC.